The 4 T cell receptor beta chains given below trace back to one sample, sequenced in a study of brain T cells in children with intractable seizures. TCRdb's copy holds only in-frame clones and misses some; the assay was immunoSEQ multiplex PCR. The data contain about 76,000 clones, approximately 94% of them singletons. The sample was peripheral blood, taken at surgery. The source of these receptors is a boy under two years old with tuberous sclerosis and intractable seizures.

The rearrangement uses TRBV11-2 and TRBJ2-1, with TRBD2 matching 9 bases. The CDR3 has 15 amino acids. J lost 3 bases, V lost 2 bases, and 2 bases had no gene match. The germline V gene has CDR1 SGHAT and CDR2 FQNNGV. The CDR3 bases are TGTGCCAGCAGCTTACTTAGCGGGGGCTACAATGAGCAGTTCTTC. It yields the protein CASSLLSGGYNEQFF.

This chain links TRBV29-1 with TRBJ1-3; 8 nucleotides agree with TRBD1. After removal of 7 bases from V and 0 bases from J, the junction contained 5 bases not matched to a gene. The CDR3 consists of 14 residues. CDR1 and CDR2 from the germline V gene are SQVTM and ANQGSEA. The CDR3 is CSARDRNSGNTIYF. The CDR3 DNA reads as TGCAGCGCCCGGGACAGGAACTCTGGAAACACCATATATTTT.

The count of this clone is one. This sequence joins TRBV6-5 and TRBJ2-1; weak D call: TRBD1 (6 bases). The CDR3 extends over 15 amino acids. V shed 0 bases and J shed 2 bases, with 8 bases lying between them. CDR1 and CDR2 (germline): MNHEY, SVGAGI. The CDR3 loop is CASSYSDSTYNEQFF. The DNA of the CDR3 is TGTGCCAGCAGTTACTCGGACAGTACCTACAATGAGCAGTTCTTC.

The rearrangement links TRBV12-3 or TRBV12-4 to TRBJ1-6; D gene uncertain. V lost 7 bases, J lost 10 bases, and 14 bases lay in between. The CDR3 covers 13 residues. The DNA of the CDR3 is TGTGCCAGCACAGAGTCGGCGGGGTCACCCCTCCACTTT. Translating gives CASTESAGSPLHF.